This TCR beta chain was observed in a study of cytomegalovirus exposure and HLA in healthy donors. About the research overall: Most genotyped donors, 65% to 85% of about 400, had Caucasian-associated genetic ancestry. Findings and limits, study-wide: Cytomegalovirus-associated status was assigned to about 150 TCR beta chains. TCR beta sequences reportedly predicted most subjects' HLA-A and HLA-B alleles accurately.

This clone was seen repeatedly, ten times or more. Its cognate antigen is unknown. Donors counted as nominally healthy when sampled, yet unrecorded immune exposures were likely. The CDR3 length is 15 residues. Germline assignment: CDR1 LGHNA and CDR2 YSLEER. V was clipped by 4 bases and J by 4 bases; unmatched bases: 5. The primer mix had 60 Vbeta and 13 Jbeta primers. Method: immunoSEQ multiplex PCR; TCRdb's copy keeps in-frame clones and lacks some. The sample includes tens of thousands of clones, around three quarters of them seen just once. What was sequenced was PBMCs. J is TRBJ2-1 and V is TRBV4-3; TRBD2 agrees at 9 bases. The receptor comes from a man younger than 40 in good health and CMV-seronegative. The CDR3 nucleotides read TGCGCCAGCAGCCGACTAGCGGAGGGATACAATGAGCAGTTCTTC. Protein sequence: CASSRLAEGYNEQFF.